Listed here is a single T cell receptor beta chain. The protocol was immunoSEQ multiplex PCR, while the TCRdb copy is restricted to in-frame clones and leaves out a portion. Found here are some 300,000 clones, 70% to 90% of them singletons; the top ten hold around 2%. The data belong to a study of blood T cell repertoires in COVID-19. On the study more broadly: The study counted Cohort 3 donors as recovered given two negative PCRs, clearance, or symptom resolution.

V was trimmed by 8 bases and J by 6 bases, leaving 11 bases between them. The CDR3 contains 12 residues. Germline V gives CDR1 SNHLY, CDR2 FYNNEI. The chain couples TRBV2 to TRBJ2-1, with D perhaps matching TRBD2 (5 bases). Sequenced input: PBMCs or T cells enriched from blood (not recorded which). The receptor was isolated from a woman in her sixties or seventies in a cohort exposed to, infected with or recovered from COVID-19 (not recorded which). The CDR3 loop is CASDRLFNEQFF. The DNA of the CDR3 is TGTGCCAGCGACCGACTATTCAATGAGCAGTTCTTC.